The 22 T cell receptor beta chains in this list originate from one sample, sequenced in a study of human T cells and chemical hapten exposure. TCRdb analysed the 5' RACE reads with MiXCR anew, one entry per CDR3 protein. The repertoire holds about 140,000 distinct CDR3 sequences, with about 4% as singletons. Unfractionated whole blood was the source from which total RNA was extracted. The receptors were sampled from a female donor in good health.

This clonotype has at least ten counts. The V and J genes are TRBV12-5 and TRBJ1-2, with 11 bases fitting TRBD1. CDR3 length equals 15 residues. The ends lost 5 bases at V and 5 bases at J; junction bases unmatched: 7. CDR1 is LGHNT and CDR2 is FRNRAP in the germline V gene. The CDR3 sequence is CASGPPGQGVYGYTF. CDR3 DNA: TGTGCTAGTGGTCCCCCGGGACAGGGGGTATATGGCTACACCTTC.

This clonotype was seen only a few times. The chain uses TRBV12-3 or TRBV12-4 and TRBJ2-4; D is unclear. This CDR3 is 15 amino acids long. V gave up 2 bases and J gave up 2 bases, with 10 bases separating them. The CDR3 loop reads CASSLLRSSKNIQYF. The CDR3 region has the DNA TGTGCCAGCAGTTTACTACGGTCCTCCAAAAACATTCAGTACTTC.

There are a few counts of this clonotype. The genes are TRBV12-3 or TRBV12-4 and TRBJ2-3, with D maybe TRBD1 (5 bases). The V gene lost 3 bases and the J gene lost 1 base, with 11 bases spanning the gap. This CDR3 is built from 15 residues. CDR3 sequence: CASSFRVGGTDTQYF. In DNA form, the CDR3 reads TGTGCCAGCAGTTTCAGGGTTGGGGGCACAGATACGCAGTATTTT.

The table lists this clonotype with many counts. The chain uses TRBV6-4 and TRBJ1-1; 8 bases are a match to TRBD1. After removal of 4 bases from V and 1 base from J, the junction contained 2 bases not matched to a gene. The CDR3 extends over 14 amino acids. CDR1 MRHNA and CDR2 SNTAGT come from the germline V gene. Here the CDR3 reads CASSATGENTEAFF. The CDR3 bases are TGTGCCAGCAGTGCGACAGGGGAGAACACTGAAGCTTTCTTT.

This clonotype appeared many times. This rearrangement joins TRBV7-2 to TRBJ2-5, with 9 bases fitting TRBD2. The V and J ends lost 1 base and 4 bases, in that order; junction bases with no gene match: 13. The CDR3 is 18 residues long. Germline V gene sequence: CDR1 SGHTA, CDR2 FQGNSA. CDR3 DNA: TGTGCCAGCAGCTTAGGTTACGGCGGGGGGGCTTATTCAGAGACCCAGTACTTC. Its translation is CASSLGYGGGAYSETQYF.

This clonotype showed up many times. The chain has TRBV19 and TRBJ1-5, with D possibly matching TRBD1 (5 bases). Germline V gene sequence: CDR1 LNHDA, CDR2 SQIVND (reference sequence). CDR3 length equals 14 residues. Trimming removed 5 bases from V and 6 bases from J, with 14 bases in between. The CDR3 coding sequence is TGTGCCAGTAGTGTGGACTGGGACGGTCAGCCCCAGCATTTT. This gives the protein CASSVDWDGQPQHF.

This clonotype was observed at least ten times. The V and J genes are TRBV5-5 and TRBJ1-6; D unclear. Trimming stripped 5 bases from V and 4 bases from J, with 16 bases between. Per germline, CDR1 SGHKS and CDR2 YYEKEE (reference sequence). The CDR3 length is 16 residues. This CDR3 is CASSFYAEVYNSPLHF. The DNA for the CDR3 is TGTGCCAGCAGTTTCTATGCGGAGGTTTATAATTCACCCCTCCACTTT.

In its sample, this clonotype was seen many times. This chain links TRBV5-1 with TRBJ1-4; D is unresolved. In germline, CDR1 is SGHRS, CDR2 YFSETQ. The CDR3 totals 13 residues. Trimming left V 2 bases short and J 7 bases short, with 9 bases between. CDR3 region: CASSLGLSEKLFF. The DNA for the CDR3 is TGCGCCAGCAGCTTAGGACTAAGTGAAAAACTGTTTTTT.

This clonotype occurred many times. This chain uses TRBV7-2 with TRBJ2-7, with D unresolved. The CDR3 has 15 residues. CDR1 SGHTA and CDR2 FQGNSA come from the germline V gene. The V end lost 2 bases, the J end lost 0 bases, and 11 bases lay between the germline ends. The CDR3 nucleotides read TGTGCCAGCAGCTTATATTACAACCCCTCCTACGAGCAGTACTTC. Amino acids: CASSLYYNPSYEQYF.

The rearrangement joins TRBV7-2 to TRBJ1-1; D ambiguous. Trimming cost V 5 bases and J 11 bases, with 15 bases left between them. CDR1 is SGHTA, CDR2 FQGNSA, per germline. The CDR3 length is 12 residues. DNA of the CDR3: TGTGCCAGCAGCCCAGGATCGTCGTCGGCTTTCTTT. This translates into CASSPGSSSAFF.

This clonotype was recorded at least ten times. A junction end diverges from the germline sequence, so it may reflect a read error. The chain is built from TRBV9 and TRBJ1-2, with no clear D. This CDR3 contains 12 residues. The germline gives CDR1 SGDLS, CDR2 YYNGEE. The CDR3 here is CASSDPFAYGPF. The CDR3 DNA is TGTGCCAGCAGCGACCCCTTCGCCTATGGCCCTTTC. Full variable domain (missing parts from reference TRBV9 and TRBJ1-2): DSGVTQTPKHLITATGQRVTLRCSPRSGDLSVYWYQQSLDQGLQFLIQYYNGEERAKGNILERFSAQQFPDLHSELNLSSLELGDSALYFCASSDPFAYGPFGSGTRLTVV.

This clonotype has a handful of counts. V is TRBV29-1 and J is TRBJ1-5; 7 nucleotides agree with TRBD1. J lost 6 bases, V lost 4 bases, and 3 bases had no gene match. The germline V gene encodes CDR1 SQVTM and CDR2 ANQGSEA. CDR3 length equals 12 residues. CDR3: CSVGTGRQPQHF. CDR3 nucleotide sequence: TGCAGCGTTGGGACAGGCCGTCAGCCCCAGCATTTT.

This clonotype was observed many times. The rearrangement links TRBV21-1 to TRBJ2-4; the table's D call, TRBD2, was not checked against the DNA. TRBV21-1 is flagged as a pseudogene. The CDR3 sequence is 21 residues long. Written as DNA, the CDR3 is TGTGCCACCACCAGCGGACAGACCCTTAGACTAGCGGGGAAAGCCAAAAACATTCAGTACTTC. Translated, it gives CATTSGQTLRLAGKAKNIQYF.

The chain is built from TRBV12-3 or TRBV12-4 and TRBJ2-1, with TRBD2 matching 11 bases. The CDR3 spans 15 residues. The junction had 3 bases not matched to a gene; V was cut back by 5 bases and J by 3 bases. The CDR3 region is CASSPTSGVYNEQFF. The CDR3 region has the DNA TGTGCCAGCAGTCCGACTAGCGGGGTCTACAATGAGCAGTTCTTC.

In its sample, this clonotype was seen a few times. The rearrangement joins TRBV12-3 or TRBV12-4 to TRBJ1-3, with TRBD1 as a possible D gene (5 bases). Trimming pared 6 bases from V and 4 bases from J, leaving 10 bases between. The CDR3 extends over 13 amino acids. The CDR3 sequence: CASRSRTGNTIYF. The CDR3 DNA reads TGTGCCAGCAGGTCTCGGACAGGAAACACCATATATTTT.

The sample holds a few counts of this clonotype. This chain links TRBV19 with TRBJ2-3; TRBD1 agrees at 11 bases. This CDR3 has 16 amino acids. CDR1 is LNHDA, CDR2 SQIVND, per germline (reference sequence). V trimming: 6 bases; J trimming: 4 bases; junction bases outside the gene matches: 9. CDR3 in DNA: TGTGCCAGTAGCCGTCCGGGGACAGGGGGACCAGATACGCAGTATTTT. Protein sequence: CASSRPGTGGPDTQYF.

Many counts were recorded for this clonotype. The chain combines TRBV20-1 with TRBJ2-7; TRBD2 matches 13 bases. Losses at the gene ends were 3 bases for V and 6 bases for J; bases not matched to a gene: 5. The CDR3 length is 14 residues. Germline V gene sequence: CDR1 DFQATT, CDR2 SNEGSKA (reference sequence). In DNA form, the CDR3 reads TGCAGTGCTAGTCCGACTAGCGGGGGGCGCGAGCAGTACTTC. Translation: CSASPTSGGREQYF.

This clonotype has ten or more counts. This chain links TRBV7-9 with TRBJ1-1, with D maybe TRBD1 (5 bases). Germline assignment: CDR1 SEHNR and CDR2 FQNEAQ (reference sequence). The CDR3 loop spans 15 amino acids. V shed 4 bases and J shed 7 bases, with 19 bases lying between them. The CDR3 sequence: CASSSSQTVPHEAFF. As DNA, the CDR3 is TGTGCCAGCAGCTCGTCACAGACAGTCCCCCATGAAGCTTTCTTT.

This clonotype showed up many times. The genes are TRBV9 and TRBJ2-5; D could derive from TRBD1 or TRBD2 (6 bases each). The germline V and J ends were trimmed by 1 base and 3 bases, with 16 bases remaining between them. The length of the CDR3 is 16 residues. The germline CDR1 and CDR2 sequences are SGDLS and YYNGEE. For the CDR3, the DNA is TGTGCCAGCAGCGTACGGGCTTTGGGGGGCGAAGAGACCCAGTACTTC. Amino acids: CASSVRALGGEETQYF.

This clonotype was counted a few times. The chain employs TRBV14 and TRBJ1-1; no firm D call. The CDR3 runs 12 residues. V gave up 1 base and J gave up 10 bases, with 10 bases separating them. Germline V gene sequence: CDR1 SGHDN, CDR2 FVKESK. CDR3 residues: CASSQARSGAFF. The DNA of the CDR3 is TGTGCCAGCAGCCAAGCGAGATCTGGAGCTTTCTTT.

Ten or more counts support this clonotype. The rearrangement joins TRBV15 to TRBJ2-1; 10 nucleotides line up with TRBD2. With V trimmed by 5 bases and J by 5 bases, 6 bases remained unmatched. The CDR3 extends over 15 amino acids. Germline CDR1 reads LNHNV; CDR2 reads YYDKDF (reference sequence). The CDR3 DNA is TGTGCCACCAGCCAACGCAGCGGGGGGGACAATGAGCAGTTCTTC. This encodes CATSQRSGGDNEQFF. Full variable domain (rest looked up from reference TRBV15 and TRBJ2-1): DAMVIQNPRYQVTQFGKPVTLSCSQTLNHNVMYWYQQKSSQAPKLLFHYYDKDFNNEADTPDNFQSRRPNTSFCFLDIRSPGLGDTAMYLCATSQRSGGDNEQFFGPGTRLTVL.

This clonotype was seen ten or more times. The chain links TRBV6-5 to TRBJ2-4, with D possibly being TRBD1 or TRBD2 (5 bases each). The CDR3 totals 16 residues. CDR1 and CDR2 (germline): MNHEY, SVGAGI. Trimming shortened V by 6 bases and J by 0 bases, and 15 bases separated the two germline ends. Here the CDR3 reads CASSPPGTLAKNIQYF. CDR3 in DNA: TGTGCCAGCAGCCCCCCAGGGACCTTAGCCAAAAACATTCAGTACTTC.